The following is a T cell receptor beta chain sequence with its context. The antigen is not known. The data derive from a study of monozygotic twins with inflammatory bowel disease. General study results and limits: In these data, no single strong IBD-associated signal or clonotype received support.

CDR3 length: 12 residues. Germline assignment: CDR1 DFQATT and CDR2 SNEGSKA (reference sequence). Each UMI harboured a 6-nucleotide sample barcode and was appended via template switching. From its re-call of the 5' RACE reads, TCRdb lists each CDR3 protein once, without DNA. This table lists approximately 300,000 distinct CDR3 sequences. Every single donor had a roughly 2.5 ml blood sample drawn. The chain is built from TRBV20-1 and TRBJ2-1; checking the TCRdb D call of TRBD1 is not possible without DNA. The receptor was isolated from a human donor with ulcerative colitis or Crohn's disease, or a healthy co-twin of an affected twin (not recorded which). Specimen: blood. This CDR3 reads CSAGSDRNEQFF.